Each of the 27 T cell receptor beta chains below was sequenced from the same sample in a study of T cells in Graves' hyperthyroidism and ophthalmopathy. Researchers amplified the TCR beta CDR3 regions from RNA transcripts. TCR CDR3 regions were first amplified by RT-PCR with HTBI primers. TCRdb redid the calling of the multiplex PCR reads with MiXCR, one entry per CDR3 protein. The sample consists of under 500,000 distinct CDR3 sequences, about 14% of them appearing once. The sample taken for sequencing was blood. The receptor source for this set is a man aged 50 to 60 with Graves' ophthalmopathy.

A few counts support this clonotype. The rearrangement uses TRBV28 and TRBJ2-1, with TRBD2 matching 7 bases. Germline CDR1 MDHEN, CDR2 SYDVKM. Trimming took 3 bases from V and 4 from J; bases not matched to a gene: 3. The CDR3 is 14 amino acids. CDR3 sequence: CASSLSGKYNEQFF. The CDR3 DNA reads as TGTGCCAGCAGTTTGAGCGGGAAATACAATGAGCAGTTCTTC. Based on the CDR3 plus reference TRBV28 and TRBJ2-1, the full variable domain is DVKVTQSSRYLVKRTGEKVFLECVQDMDHENMFWYRQDPGLGLRLIYFSYDVKMKEKGDIPEGYSVSREKKERFSLILESASTNQTSMYLCASSLSGKYNEQFFGPGTRLTVL.

The V and J genes are TRBV9 and TRBJ2-4; 8 positions agree with TRBD1. The length of the CDR3 is 13 residues. Per germline, CDR1 SGDLS and CDR2 YYNGEE. J gave up 11 bases and V 1 base, and 5 bases lay outside the gene matches. This CDR3 reads CASSVNGQGFQYF. As DNA, the CDR3 is TGTGCCAGCAGCGTAAACGGACAGGGATTTCAGTACTTC.

In its sample, this clonotype was seen many times. This sequence joins TRBV20-1 and TRBJ1-2, with a tentative D call TRBD1 (5 bases). Germline V gene sequence: CDR1 DFQATT, CDR2 SNEGSKA (reference sequence). The CDR3 consists of 15 residues. The V end lost 5 bases, the J end lost 3 bases, and 19 bases lay between the germline ends. The CDR3 sequence: CSAEPLGVVDYGYTF. CDR3 DNA sequence: TGCAGTGCTGAGCCCCTGGGGGTCGTCGACTATGGCTACACCTTC.

This clonotype came up once. The rearrangement uses TRBV29-1 and TRBJ2-5; a weak D match, TRBD1 (6 bases). Germline lookup yields CDR1 SQVTM and CDR2 ANQGSEA. The CDR3 has 13 amino acids. With 2 bases removed from V and 4 bases from J, the gap between germline ends came to 11 bases. CDR3 DNA sequence: TGCAGCGTTGAACAGGGGCTTTTAGAGACCCAGTACTTC. Protein product: CSVEQGLLETQYF. The full variable domain, in which reference TRBV29-1 and TRBJ2-5 provide the parts outside the CDR3, is SAVISQKPSRDICQRGTSLTIQCQVDSQVTMMFWYRQQPGQSLTLIATANQGSEATYESGFVIDKFPISRPNLTFSTLTVSNMSPEDSSIYLCSVEQGLLETQYFGPGTRLLVL.

This clonotype was picked up many times. This may be a read error, as it is one base from a much larger clone. This rearrangement joins TRBV7-9 to TRBJ1-1, with 9 bases matching TRBD1. CDR1 and CDR2 from the germline V gene are SEHNR and FQNEAQ (reference sequence). The ends lost 5 bases at V and 1 base at J; junction bases unmatched: 2. This CDR3 contains 14 residues. CDR3 in amino acids: CASSRDRENTEAFF. CDR3 nucleotide sequence: TGTGCCAGCAGCCGGGACAGGGAGAACACTGAAGCTTTCTTT.

This clonotype was observed at least ten times. The V call is TRBV12-3 or TRBV12-4, the J call TRBJ1-3, with 7 bases that match TRBD1. The V gene end was trimmed by 6 bases and the J gene end by 3 bases; junction bases not matched to a gene: 11. The CDR3 is made up of 16 amino acids. In DNA form, the CDR3 reads TGTGCCAGCAGCCTCAGGACAGGTCAGCTTGGAAACACCATATATTTT. Its translation: CASSLRTGQLGNTIYF.

This chain connects TRBV29-1 to TRBJ2-1, with 9 bases aligning to TRBD1. The germline V gene has CDR1 SQVTM and CDR2 ANQGSEA. This CDR3 has 13 amino acids. V gave up 4 bases and J gave up 9 bases; unmatched junction bases: 7. As DNA, the CDR3 is TGCAGCGTTGGAAGGGGGACAGGGAGTGAGCAGTTCTTC. This encodes CSVGRGTGSEQFF.

This clonotype showed up just a few times. This rearrangement joins TRBV20-1 to TRBJ2-2; 9 positions match TRBD2. The CDR3 is made up of 14 amino acids. Germline V gene data show CDR1 as DFQATT and CDR2 as SNEGSKA (reference sequence). The J segment lost 7 bases and the V segment lost 3 bases, leaving 6 bases of the junction unmatched. For the CDR3, the DNA is TGCAGTGCTAGTAGTCGCGGGAGGGGCGGGGAGCTGTTTTTT. Its translation: CSASSRGRGGELFF.

There are many counts of this clonotype. The V and J genes are TRBV5-1 and TRBJ2-1, with 8 nucleotides matching TRBD1. The CDR3 runs to 15 residues. In germline, CDR1 is SGHRS, CDR2 YFSETQ. After removal of 3 bases from V and 2 bases from J, the junction contained 4 bases not matched to a gene. The CDR3 spells CASSYRQGPYNEQFF. The DNA for the CDR3 is TGCGCCAGCAGCTATAGACAGGGGCCCTACAATGAGCAGTTCTTC. Complete variable domain (other parts from reference TRBV5-1 and TRBJ2-1): KAGVTQTPRYLIKTRGQQVTLSCSPISGHRSVSWYQQTPGQGLQFLFEYFSETQRNKGNFPGRFSGRQFSNSRSEMNVSTLELGDSALYLCASSYRQGPYNEQFFGPGTRLTVL.

The table lists this clonotype with many counts. The J gene is TRBJ2-1, the V gene TRBV27, with TRBD2 identical over 13 bases. The CDR3 runs to 17 residues. V shed 5 bases, J shed 8 bases, and the junction held 12 bases outside the gene matches. Germline CDR1 reads MNHEY; CDR2 reads SMNVEV (reference sequence). The CDR3 spells CASSPWTSGRRGDEQFF. CDR3 nucleotides: TGTGCCAGCAGTCCCTGGACTAGCGGGAGAAGGGGCGATGAGCAGTTCTTC.

Only a few counts were recorded for this clonotype. V is TRBV5-1 and J is TRBJ1-2; 7 bases fit TRBD1. The germline CDR1 and CDR2 sequences are SGHRS and YFSETQ. Trimming at V came to 2 bases and at J to 5 bases, leaving 12 bases not matched to a gene. The CDR3 extends over 16 amino acids. The CDR3 region has the DNA TGCGCCAGCAGCTTTAGAGGTGAGGGGGCCGAGTATGGCTACACCTTC. Translated, it gives CASSFRGEGAEYGYTF. The full variable domain, rest sourced from reference TRBV5-1 and TRBJ1-2, is KAGVTQTPRYLIKTRGQQVTLSCSPISGHRSVSWYQQTPGQGLQFLFEYFSETQRNKGNFPGRFSGRQFSNSRSEMNVSTLELGDSALYLCASSFRGEGAEYGYTFGSGTRLTVV.

At least ten counts were recorded for this clonotype. The chain couples TRBV2 to TRBJ2-7; a weak D match, TRBD2 (6 bases). The CDR3 has 14 residues. Germline V gene data show CDR1 as SNHLY and CDR2 as FYNNEI. V was clipped by 0 bases and J by 7 bases, with 13 bases between them. The CDR3 region has the DNA TGTGCCAGCAGTGAAGCCGGGAGCGCGACGGAGCAGTACTTC. It translates to CASSEAGSATEQYF.

J is TRBJ2-1 and V is TRBV7-9; 8 positions match TRBD2. Per the germline V gene, CDR1 is SEHNR and CDR2 is FQNEAQ (reference sequence). This CDR3 is 17 amino acids long. The ends lost 5 bases at V and 8 bases at J; junction bases unmatched: 17. CDR3 residues: CASSRGLGGGVGDEQFF. DNA for the CDR3: TGTGCCAGCAGCCGGGGACTAGGGGGGGGCGTCGGGGATGAGCAGTTCTTC.

This clonotype has a count of ten or more. This chain joins TRBV18 and TRBJ2-7, with 9 bases identical to TRBD1. Germline loops: CDR1 KGHSH, CDR2 LQKENI. The V segment lost 3 bases and the J segment 6 bases; nucleotides outside the gene matches: 6. The CDR3 totals 14 residues. The CDR3 coding sequence is TGTGCCAGCTCACCGGGACAGGGTAGGGCCGAGCAGTACTTC. It is translated as CASSPGQGRAEQYF.

This clonotype came up many times. This sequence joins TRBV20-1 and TRBJ2-5, with D possibly TRBD2 on 6 matching bases. Trimming pared 0 bases from V and 5 bases from J, leaving 13 bases between. CDR1 is DFQATT, CDR2 SNEGSKA, per germline (reference sequence). This CDR3 comprises 14 residues. The CDR3 sequence is CSARDPGARETQYF. The CDR3 DNA reads as TGCAGTGCTAGAGATCCGGGAGCCAGGGAGACCCAGTACTTC.

This clonotype was seen repeatedly, ten times or more. The rearrangement joins TRBV12-3 or TRBV12-4 to TRBJ2-4; 7 bases map to TRBD1. The CDR3 runs to 15 residues. The J segment lost 7 bases and the V segment lost 0 bases, leaving 6 bases of the junction unmatched. In DNA form, the CDR3 reads TGTGCCAGCAGTTTAGCAGGGGGCGCTGGGAACATTCAGTACTTC. Encoded protein: CASSLAGGAGNIQYF.

This clonotype has just a few counts. This chain connects TRBV29-1 to TRBJ2-7; 7 bases are shared with TRBD1. This CDR3 is built from 13 residues. Germline-derived CDR1 and CDR2 are SQVTM and ANQGSEA. Trimming cost V 0 bases and J 1 base; bases outside gene matches: 0. CDR3 in amino acids: CSVEEGQSYEQYF. CDR3 nucleotides: TGCAGCGTTGAAGAGGGACAGTCCTACGAGCAGTACTTC.

The chain recombines TRBV27 with TRBJ2-5; TRBD2 agrees at 7 bases. The CDR3 loop spans 14 amino acids. In germline, CDR1 is MNHEY, CDR2 SMNVEV (reference sequence). Trimming at V came to 6 bases and at J to 2 bases, leaving 6 bases not matched to a gene. CDR3 region: CASRGEGLQETQYF. As DNA, the CDR3 is TGTGCCAGCAGAGGGGAGGGACTACAAGAGACCCAGTACTTC.

V gene TRBV2 combines with J gene TRBJ2-2; D assignment may be TRBD1 or TRBD2 (6 bases each). The V gene's germline CDR1 is SNHLY and CDR2 FYNNEI. The ends were cut back, 2 bases at V and 9 bases at J, with 16 bases in the middle. The CDR3 is 15 amino acids. The CDR3 reads CASSESPGGLRELFF. The CDR3 coding sequence is TGTGCCAGCAGTGAAAGCCCCGGGGGCTTACGGGAGCTGTTTTTT. The full variable domain, completed using reference TRBV2 and TRBJ2-2, is EPEVTQTPSHQVTQMGQEVILRCVPISNHLYFYWYRQILGQKVEFLVSFYNNEISEKSEIFDDQFSVERPDGSNFTLKIRSTKLEDSAMYFCASSESPGGLRELFFGEGSRLTVL.

This clonotype has a count of ten or more. This chain uses TRBV3-1 with TRBJ2-1; 7 bases are shared with TRBD2. Trimming removed 0 bases from V and 5 bases from J; junction bases left unmatched: 7. Germline V lookup: CDR1 LGHDT, CDR2 YNNKEL (reference sequence). The length of the CDR3 is 16 residues. For the CDR3, the DNA is TGTGCCAGCAGCCAAGATCTAGCCACTAGCGACAATGAGCAGTTCTTC. Translation gives CASSQDLATSDNEQFF.

This clonotype has just a few counts. The V and J genes are TRBV16 and TRBJ2-7, with 9 bases identical to TRBD1. Trimming removed 2 bases from V and 3 bases from J; junction bases left unmatched: 8. Germline lookup yields CDR1 KGHSY and CDR2 FQNENV. CDR3 length equals 16 residues. The CDR3 sequence: CASSQDTGTGNYEQYF. CDR3 bases: TGTGCCAGCAGCCAAGACACCGGGACAGGGAACTACGAGCAGTACTTC.

The V and J genes are TRBV28 and TRBJ2-1; no clear D gene. Germline V gives CDR1 MDHEN, CDR2 SYDVKM. The CDR3 is 15 amino acids. Between the trimmed V and J ends, which lost 3 bases and 1 base, there was a span of 10 bases. DNA for the CDR3: TGTGCCAGCAGTTTTATCGGAGAGTCCTACAATGAGCAGTTCTTC. Translated, it gives CASSFIGESYNEQFF. The full variable domain, in which reference TRBV28 and TRBJ2-1 provide the parts outside the CDR3, is DVKVTQSSRYLVKRTGEKVFLECVQDMDHENMFWYRQDPGLGLRLIYFSYDVKMKEKGDIPEGYSVSREKKERFSLILESASTNQTSMYLCASSFIGESYNEQFFGPGTRLTVL.

Ten or more counts support this clonotype. This chain joins TRBV7-2 and TRBJ2-1; the match to TRBD2 covers 9 bases. The CDR3 totals 12 residues. Germline loops: CDR1 SGHTA, CDR2 FQGNSA. Unmatched junction bases numbered 4, after V lost 1 base and J lost 15 bases. The CDR3 is CASSLELAGRFF. CDR3 in DNA: TGTGCCAGCAGCTTAGAACTAGCGGGTAGGTTCTTC.

Ten or more counts support this clonotype. The V and J genes are TRBV6-1 and TRBJ2-5; 7 nucleotides line up with TRBD2. This CDR3 has 15 amino acids. Germline V gives CDR1 MNHNS, CDR2 SASEGT. V dropped 5 bases and J dropped 1; count of bases not matched to a gene: 7. In DNA form, the CDR3 reads TGTGCCAGCAGTCCTATGGGCGGGAGCCAAGAGACCCAGTACTTC. It translates to CASSPMGGSQETQYF.

This clonotype was counted only a few times. The rearrangement joins TRBV3-1 to TRBJ2-1; TRBD2 agrees at 11 bases. The length of the CDR3 is 16 residues. J was trimmed by 9 bases and V by 1 base; bases with no gene match: 8. Looked up from germline, CDR1 is LGHDT and CDR2 is YNNKEL (reference sequence). Written as DNA, the CDR3 is TGTGCCAGCAGCCAAGGTCTTAGCGGGAGGGACGGTGAGCAGTTCTTC. Residues: CASSQGLSGRDGEQFF.

The table lists this clonotype with many counts. This rearrangement joins TRBV20-1 to TRBJ2-3; 8 positions match TRBD1. The CDR3 is 16 residues long. Germline CDR1 DFQATT, CDR2 SNEGSKA (reference sequence). The junction had 10 bases not matched to a gene; V was cut back by 3 bases and J by 2 bases. CDR3 sequence: CSASGGDRLPTDTQYF. The DNA of the CDR3 is TGCAGTGCTAGTGGCGGGGACAGGCTACCCACAGATACGCAGTATTTT.

The sample holds a few counts of this clonotype. V gene TRBV10-3 combines with J gene TRBJ2-7; possibly TRBD1 for D (6 bases). CDR1 is ENHRY and CDR2 is SYGVKD in the germline V gene. V was cut by 6 bases and J by 2 bases, with 14 bases left in between. This CDR3 is 14 amino acids long. The CDR3 is CAIRNPGDAYEQYF. CDR3 DNA sequence: TGTGCCATCAGAAACCCAGGGGATGCCTACGAGCAGTACTTC.